This T cell receptor (beta chain) was documented in a study of cytomegalovirus exposure and HLA in healthy donors. On this clone itself: What it binds is not known.

Donors in the study were healthy people who gave bone marrow. Per germline, CDR1 SGHAT and CDR2 FQNNGV. This CDR3 contains 15 residues. The junction had 3 bases not matched to a gene; V was cut back by 1 base and J by 3 bases. Study-level results: The analysis excluded some indistinguishable V segments, including TRBV6-2 and TRBV6-3. Cytomegalovirus association was listed for under 200 TCR beta chains. Reportedly, a later analysis found an Asian-associated ancestry cluster had fewer N-insertions than the approximately 670-donor mean.

In the PCR, 60 Vbeta and 13 Jbeta primers were used. Some clones are missing from TCRdb's copy, which holds only in-frame ones; the method was immunoSEQ multiplex PCR. This sample yields about 110,000 clones, of which over 70% are seen a single time; about 2.5% belongs to the top ten. This receptor was obtained from a female donor in good health and CMV-seronegative. The V call is TRBV11-2, the J call TRBJ1-1; 9 nucleotides agree with TRBD1. Sequences were obtained from PBMCs. CDR3 loop: CASSLGTGVDTEAFF. CDR3 DNA sequence: TGTGCCAGCAGCTTAGGGACAGGGGTGGACACTGAAGCTTTCTTT.